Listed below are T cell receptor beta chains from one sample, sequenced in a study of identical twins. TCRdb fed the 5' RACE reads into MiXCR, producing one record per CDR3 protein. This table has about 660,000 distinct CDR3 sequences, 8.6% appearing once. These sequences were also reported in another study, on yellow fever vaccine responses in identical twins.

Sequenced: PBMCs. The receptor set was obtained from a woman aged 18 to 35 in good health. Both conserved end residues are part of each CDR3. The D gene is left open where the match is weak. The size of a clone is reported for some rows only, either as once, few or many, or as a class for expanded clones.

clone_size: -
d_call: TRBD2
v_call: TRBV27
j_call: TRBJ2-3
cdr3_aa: CASSLEREGKGTQYF
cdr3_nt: TGTGCCAGCAGCCTCGAGCGGGAGGGTAAAGGTACGCAGTATTTT

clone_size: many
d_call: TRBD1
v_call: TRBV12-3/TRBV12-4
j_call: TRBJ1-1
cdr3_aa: CASSPTGGRTEAFF
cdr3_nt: TGTGCCAGCAGTCCAACAGGGGGCCGGACTGAAGCTTTCTTT

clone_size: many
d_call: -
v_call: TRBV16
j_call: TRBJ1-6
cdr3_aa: CASSQPTAPNSPLHF
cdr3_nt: TGTGCCAGCAGCCAACCGACTGCACCAAATTCACCCCTCCACTTT

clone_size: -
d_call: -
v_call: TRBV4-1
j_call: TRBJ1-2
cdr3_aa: CASSQAPLDGYTF
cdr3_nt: TGCGCCAGCAGCCAAGCGCCCTTGGATGGCTACACCTTC

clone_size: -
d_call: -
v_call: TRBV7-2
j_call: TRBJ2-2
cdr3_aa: CASSPLRSNTGELFF
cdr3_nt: TGTGCCAGCAGCCCGTTACGGTCGAACACCGGGGAGCTGTTTTTT

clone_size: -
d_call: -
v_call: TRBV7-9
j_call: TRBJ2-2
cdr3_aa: CASSSLRGGAFGELFF
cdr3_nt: TGTGCCAGCAGCTCACTGAGAGGGGGGGCCTTCGGGGAGCTGTTTTTT

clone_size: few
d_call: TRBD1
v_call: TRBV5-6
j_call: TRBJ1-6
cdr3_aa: CASSKTQGHNSPLHF
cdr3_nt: TGTGCCAGCAGCAAGACACAGGGGCATAATTCACCCCTCCACTTT

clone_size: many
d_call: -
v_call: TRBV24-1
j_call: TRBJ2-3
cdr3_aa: CATSDFGHTSTDTQYF
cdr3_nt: TGTGCCACCAGTGATTTTGGACATACTAGCACAGATACGCAGTATTTT

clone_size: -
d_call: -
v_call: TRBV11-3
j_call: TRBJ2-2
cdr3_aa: CASSLLKGSVNTGELFF
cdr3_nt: TGTGCCAGCAGCTTATTGAAGGGTTCGGTGAACACCGGGGAGCTGTTTTTT

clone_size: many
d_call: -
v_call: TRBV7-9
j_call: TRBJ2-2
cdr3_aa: CASSTPQNVDLTGELFF
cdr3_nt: TGTGCCAGCAGCACGCCACAAAACGTGGACCTCACCGGGGAGCTGTTTTTT

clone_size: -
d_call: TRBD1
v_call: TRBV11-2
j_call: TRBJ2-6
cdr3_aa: CASSSILGQGNTGANVLTF
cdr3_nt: TGTGCCAGCAGCTCAATCCTGGGACAGGGGAATACTGGGGCCAACGTCCTGACTTTC

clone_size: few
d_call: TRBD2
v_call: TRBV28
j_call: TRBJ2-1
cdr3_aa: CASSTSGAGQKGQFF
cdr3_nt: TGTGCCAGCAGCACTAGCGGGGCTGGCCAAAAAGGGCAGTTCTTC

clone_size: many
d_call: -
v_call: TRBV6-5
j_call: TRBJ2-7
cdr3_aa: CASSYTQTNTPSEQYF
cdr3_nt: TGTGCCAGCAGTTACACCCAGACTAATACACCGTCCGAGCAGTACTTC

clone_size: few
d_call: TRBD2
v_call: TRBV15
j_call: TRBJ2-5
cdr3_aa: CATSRGKSAGEETQYF
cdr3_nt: TGTGCCACCAGCAGAGGGAAGTCAGCGGGGGAAGAGACCCAGTACTTC

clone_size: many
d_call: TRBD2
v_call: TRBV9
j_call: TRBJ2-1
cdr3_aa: CASSVLGGRGDNEQFF
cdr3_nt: TGTGCCAGCAGCGTATTAGGCGGGAGGGGAGACAATGAGCAGTTCTTC

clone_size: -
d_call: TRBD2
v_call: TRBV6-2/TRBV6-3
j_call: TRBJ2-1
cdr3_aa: CASSYYDGEGGDWNEQFF
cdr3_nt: TGTGCCAGCAGTTACTATGATGGGGAGGGAGGGGATTGGAATGAGCAGTTCTTC

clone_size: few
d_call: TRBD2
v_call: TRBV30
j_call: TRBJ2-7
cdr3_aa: CAWDLAGLPYEQYF
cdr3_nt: TGTGCCTGGGATCTAGCGGGACTCCCCTACGAGCAGTACTTC

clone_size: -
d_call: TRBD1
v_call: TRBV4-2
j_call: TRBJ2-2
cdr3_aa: CASSESQGVYANTGELFF
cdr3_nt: TGTGCCAGCAGCGAATCACAGGGGGTCTACGCGAACACCGGGGAGCTGTTTTTT

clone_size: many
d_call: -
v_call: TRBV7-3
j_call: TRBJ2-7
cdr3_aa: CASSLTRQTSYEQYF
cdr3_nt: TGTGCCAGCAGCTTAACCAGACAGACCTCCTACGAGCAGTACTTC

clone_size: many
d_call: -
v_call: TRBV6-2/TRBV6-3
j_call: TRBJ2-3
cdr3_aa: CASSGDRLGTDTQYF
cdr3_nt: TGTGCCAGCAGTGGCGACAGGTTGGGCACAGATACGCAGTATTTT

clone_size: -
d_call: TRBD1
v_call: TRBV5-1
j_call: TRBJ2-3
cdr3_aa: CASSGGTGGEDTQYF
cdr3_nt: TGCGCCAGCAGCGGCGGGACAGGGGGAGAAGATACGCAGTATTTT

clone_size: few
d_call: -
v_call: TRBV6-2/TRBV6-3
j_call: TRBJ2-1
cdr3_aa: CATSGRSYNEQFF
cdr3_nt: TGTGCCACCTCCGGACGCTCCTACAATGAGCAGTTCTTC

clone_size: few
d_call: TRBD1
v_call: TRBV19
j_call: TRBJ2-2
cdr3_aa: CAGRTGFGELFF
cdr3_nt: TGTGCCGGAAGGACAGGGTTCGGGGAGCTGTTTTTT

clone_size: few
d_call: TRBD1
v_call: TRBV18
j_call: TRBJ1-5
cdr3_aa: CASSPLGDRVQPQHF
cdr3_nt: TGTGCCAGCTCACCACTAGGGGACAGGGTGCAGCCCCAGCATTTT

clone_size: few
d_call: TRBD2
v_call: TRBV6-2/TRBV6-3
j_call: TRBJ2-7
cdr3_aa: CASSYQREGYEQYF
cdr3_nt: TGTGCCAGCAGTTACCAGCGGGAGGGTTACGAGCAGTACTTC

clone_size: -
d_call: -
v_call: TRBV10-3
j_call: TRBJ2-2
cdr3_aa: CAISDPLGGANTGELFF
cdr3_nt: TGTGCCATCAGTGACCCACTTGGAGGGGCGAACACCGGGGAGCTGTTTTTT

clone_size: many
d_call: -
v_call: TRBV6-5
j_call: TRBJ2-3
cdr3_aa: CASSYERSTDTQYF
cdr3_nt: TGTGCCAGCAGTTACGAGCGGAGCACAGATACGCAGTATTTT

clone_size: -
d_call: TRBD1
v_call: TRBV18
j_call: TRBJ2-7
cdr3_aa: CASSSSWDSHEQYF
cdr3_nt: TGTGCCAGCTCCTCGAGCTGGGACAGCCACGAGCAGTACTTC

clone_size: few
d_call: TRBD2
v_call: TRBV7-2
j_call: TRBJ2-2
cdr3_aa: CASSQPGGSGSTGELFF
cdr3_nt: TGTGCCAGCAGCCAGCCCGGTGGTAGCGGGAGCACCGGGGAGCTGTTTTTT

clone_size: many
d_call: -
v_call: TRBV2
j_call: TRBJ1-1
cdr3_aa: CASSENTEAFF
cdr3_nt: TGTGCCAGCAGTGAGAACACTGAAGCTTTCTTT

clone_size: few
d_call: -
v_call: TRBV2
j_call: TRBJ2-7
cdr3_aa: CASRSPGSDEQYF
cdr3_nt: TGTGCCAGCAGGTCGCCAGGGTCGGACGAGCAGTACTTC

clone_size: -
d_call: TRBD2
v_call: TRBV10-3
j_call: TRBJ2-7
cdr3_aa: CAISGLAGVYEQYF
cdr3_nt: TGTGCCATCAGTGGACTAGCGGGAGTCTACGAGCAGTACTTC

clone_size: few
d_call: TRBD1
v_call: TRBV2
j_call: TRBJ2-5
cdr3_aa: CASSEGWDRQETQYF
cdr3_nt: TGTGCCAGCAGTGAAGGTTGGGACAGGCAAGAGACCCAGTACTTC

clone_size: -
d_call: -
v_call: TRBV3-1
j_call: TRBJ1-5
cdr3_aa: CASSQDLRPNQPQHF
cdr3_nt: TGTGCCAGCAGCCAAGATCTCAGACCCAATCAGCCCCAGCATTTT

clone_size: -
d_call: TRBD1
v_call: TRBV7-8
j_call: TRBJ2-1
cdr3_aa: CASSLRGPYSYNEQFF
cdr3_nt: TGTGCCAGCAGCTTAAGGGGGCCCTACTCCTACAATGAGCAGTTCTTC

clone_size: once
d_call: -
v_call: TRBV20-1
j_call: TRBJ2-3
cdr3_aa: CSARDWGGWKGTDTQYF
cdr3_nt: TGCAGTGCTAGGGATTGGGGGGGCTGGAAAGGCACAGATACGCAGTATTTT

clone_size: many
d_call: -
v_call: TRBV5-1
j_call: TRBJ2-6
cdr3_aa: CASSPSDSGANVLTF
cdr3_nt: TGCGCCAGCAGCCCCAGTGACTCTGGGGCCAACGTCCTGACTTTC

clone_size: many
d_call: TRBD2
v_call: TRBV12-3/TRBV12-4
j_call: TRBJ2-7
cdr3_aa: CASSQTSGRSAQYF
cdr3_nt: TGTGCCAGCAGCCAGACTAGCGGGAGATCTGCGCAGTACTTC

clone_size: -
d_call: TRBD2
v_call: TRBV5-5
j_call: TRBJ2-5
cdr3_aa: CASSLVASGTAQYF
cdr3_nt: TGTGCCAGCAGCTTGGTTGCTAGCGGCACGGCCCAGTACTTC

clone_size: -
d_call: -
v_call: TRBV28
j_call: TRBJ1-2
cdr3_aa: CASSLSRTGNYGYTF
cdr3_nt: TGTGCCAGCAGTTTATCGCGCACTGGTAACTATGGCTACACCTTC

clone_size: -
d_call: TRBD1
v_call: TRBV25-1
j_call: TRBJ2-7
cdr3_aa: CASKDRALYEQYF
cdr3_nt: TGTGCCAGCAAGGACAGGGCTTTGTACGAGCAGTACTTC

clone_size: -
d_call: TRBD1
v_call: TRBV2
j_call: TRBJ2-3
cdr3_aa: CASSGNRDRGQRTQYF
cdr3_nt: TGTGCCAGCAGTGGAAACCGGGACAGGGGGCAGCGTACGCAGTATTTT

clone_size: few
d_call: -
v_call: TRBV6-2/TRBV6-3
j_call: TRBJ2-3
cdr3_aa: CASSYSVADTDTQYF
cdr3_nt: TGTGCCAGCAGTTACTCCGTAGCGGACACAGATACGCAGTATTTT

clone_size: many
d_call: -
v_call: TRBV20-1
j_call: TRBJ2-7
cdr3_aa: CSARDPQVENYEQYF
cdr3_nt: TGCAGTGCTAGAGATCCACAGGTAGAAAACTACGAGCAGTACTTC

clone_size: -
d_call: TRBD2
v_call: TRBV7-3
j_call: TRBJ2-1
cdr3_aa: CASSPGGLAGAYNEQFF
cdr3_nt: TGTGCCAGCAGCCCGGGCGGACTAGCGGGGGCATACAATGAGCAGTTCTTC

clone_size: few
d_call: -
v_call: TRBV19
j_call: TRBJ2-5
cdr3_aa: CASSFTSSQETQYF
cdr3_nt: TGTGCCAGTAGTTTCACCAGCAGCCAAGAGACCCAGTACTTC

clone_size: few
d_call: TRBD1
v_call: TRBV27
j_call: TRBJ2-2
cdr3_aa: CASSLEGRGRTGELFF
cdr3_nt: TGTGCCAGCAGTTTAGAAGGCAGGGGGCGTACCGGGGAGCTGTTTTTT

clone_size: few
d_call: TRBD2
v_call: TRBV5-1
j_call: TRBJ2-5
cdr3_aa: CASSMPGGRETQYF
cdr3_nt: TGCGCCAGCAGCATGCCGGGGGGGCGAGAGACCCAGTACTTC

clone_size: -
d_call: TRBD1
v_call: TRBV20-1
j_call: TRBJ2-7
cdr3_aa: CSAREQGARTYEQYF
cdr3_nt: TGCAGTGCTAGAGAACAGGGGGCGCGGACCTACGAGCAGTACTTC